A single T cell receptor (beta chain) is shown here with its context. Its cognate antigen is unknown. Germline V gene data show CDR1 as SGHAT and CDR2 as FQNNGV. The ends were cut back, 1 base at V and 0 bases at J, with 11 bases in the middle. This CDR3 is 16 amino acids long. This record belongs to a study of Ad26.COV2.S vaccination and SARS-CoV-2 variants. Study summary: Intramuscularly, Ad26.COV2.S was given either once or twice, 56 days apart. Broader study findings: After vaccination, substantial breadth of spike-specific CD8+ and CD4+ responses was reported.

Measured with immunoSEQ multiplex PCR; TCRdb has only the in-frame clones, and not every one. The sample holds a few hundred thousand clones, around 88% seen once. The treatment: around 19 received Ad26.COV2.S at low or high dose, single or two shots; roughly five received placebo; per-sample allocation not given. The samples date from day 63 after the first vaccine or placebo injection. This specimen consisted of peripheral blood, obtained in a trial of Ad26.COV2.S vaccine versus placebo. The V call is TRBV11-2, the J call TRBJ2-3, with D unclear. The clonotype originates from a person aged 18-60 years who received the Ad26.COV2.S COVID-19 vaccine or a placebo. CDR3 region: CASSLVGWLSTDTQYF. CDR3 bases: TGTGCCAGCAGCTTAGTGGGTTGGCTGAGCACAGATACGCAGTATTTT.